These 27 T cell receptor beta chains were all obtained from the same sample, sequenced in a study of vaccination and CD4 T cells after COVID-19. Described treatment: approximately 11-day PBMC culture with coronavirus spike peptide pools or control peptides (ViraFEST assay). These receptors are not linked to any known antigen. The Oncomine TCR Beta short-read assay was applied to DNA of cultured CD4+ T cells. Each CDR3 protein is one row after TCRdb ran MiXCR on the PCR reads. In the table there are tens of thousands of distinct CDR3 sequences, approximately 49% of which are singletons. Sequencing was done on a sample of CD4+ T cells from blood, cultured in vitro. The receptors originated from a human donor who had recovered from COVID-19.

The rearrangement uses TRBV7-8 and TRBJ1-2; 7 bases align to TRBD1. CDR3 size: 14 residues. The germline CDR1 and CDR2 sequences are SGHVS and FQNEAQ. J gave up 6 bases and V 4 bases, and 8 bases lay outside the gene matches. Written as DNA, the CDR3 is TGTGCCAGCAGCTCCGTGGACAGGCTCAATGGCTACACCTTC. Its translation: CASSSVDRLNGYTF.

The gene calls are TRBV12-3 or TRBV12-4 and TRBJ1-5, with TRBD1 as a possible D gene (5 bases). The CDR3 covers 12 residues. V dropped 6 bases and J dropped 10 bases, with 13 bases sitting between them. The CDR3 region is CASRGGIGPQHF. CDR3 in DNA: TGTGCCAGCAGGGGGGGGATAGGACCCCAGCATTTT.

The chain links TRBV20-1 to TRBJ2-7; 7 bases match TRBD2. Germline trimming cut 6 bases from V and 3 bases from J; bases unmatched to any gene: 11. The CDR3 loop spans 14 amino acids. The germline gives CDR1 DFQATT, CDR2 SNEGSKA (reference sequence). The CDR3 region is CSARDYRYLYEQYF. Here the CDR3 DNA reads TGCAGTGCCCGGGACTACCGATACCTCTACGAGCAGTACTTC.

A few counts support this clonotype. The chain couples TRBV24-1 to TRBJ1-3, with 7 bases fitting TRBD1. V shed 3 bases, J shed 4 bases, and the junction held 5 bases outside the gene matches. Germline CDR1 and CDR2: KGHDR and SFDVKD. The CDR3 loop spans 15 amino acids. The CDR3 reads CATSDPGQSGNTIYF. CDR3 coding DNA: TGTGCCACCAGTGATCCGGGACAGTCCGGAAACACCATATATTTT.

In this sample, this clonotype turned up a few times. The DNA of the CDR3 is TGTGCCACCAAGAGGGTTGGGGTCGGTCCCTATGGCTACACCTTC. This encodes CATKRVGVGPYGYTF. V usage is TRBV15 and J usage is TRBJ1-2; D is unresolved. Germline-derived CDR1 and CDR2 are LNHNV and YYDKDF (reference sequence). CDR3 length equals 15 residues. V lost 7 bases to trimming and J lost 4 bases, with 19 bases between them.

The V and J genes are TRBV2 and TRBJ1-1; D is uncertain. Germline-derived CDR1 and CDR2 are SNHLY and FYNNEI. V was clipped by 6 bases and J by 3 bases, with 5 bases between them. The CDR3 extends over 11 amino acids. CDR3 sequence reads: CASSTYTEAFF. The CDR3 DNA sequence: TGTGCCAGCAGCACCTACACTGAAGCTTTCTTT.

V usage is TRBV20-1 and J usage is TRBJ2-1; D uncertain. Trimming cost V 1 base and J 1 base, with 8 bases left between them. Per germline, CDR1 DFQATT and CDR2 SNEGSKA (reference sequence). The CDR3 is 14 residues long. CDR3 DNA: TGCAGTGCTAGAGCAGGAGCGTCCTACAATGAGCAGTTCTTC. Translating it yields CSARAGASYNEQFF.

V is TRBV7-2 and J is TRBJ1-2, with 8 bases matching TRBD1. V was clipped by 1 base and J by 7 bases; unmatched bases: 5. CDR1 is SGHTA and CDR2 is FQGNSA in the germline V gene. The CDR3 covers 14 residues. The CDR3, as DNA: TGTGCCAGCAGCTTAGATCAGGGGGCACTTGGCTACACCTTC. It encodes CASSLDQGALGYTF.

The rearrangement joins TRBV6-1 to TRBJ2-3; TRBD2 matches at 11 bases. V was clipped by 3 bases and J by 5 bases; unmatched bases: 7. The CDR3 runs 16 residues. The germline CDR1 and CDR2 sequences are MNHNS and SASEGT. The DNA of the CDR3 is TGTGCCAGCAGTGACACACTAGCGGGAGCGCAAGATACGCAGTATTTT. This codes for CASSDTLAGAQDTQYF.

This sequence joins TRBV15 and TRBJ2-5; D possibly corresponds to TRBD2 (6 bases). V gave up 0 bases and J gave up 4 bases, with 12 bases separating them. Germline V gives CDR1 LNHNV, CDR2 YYDKDF (reference sequence). The CDR3 length is 15 residues. In nucleotides, the CDR3 is TGTGCCACCAGCAGAGATTGGTTCGGGGGAGAGACCCAGTACTTC. It codes for CATSRDWFGGETQYF.

The chain is built from TRBV25-1 and TRBJ1-6; 7 bases line up with TRBD1. Trimming removed 6 bases from V and 7 bases from J; junction bases left unmatched: 6. This CDR3 is 14 amino acids long. CDR1 and CDR2 from the germline V gene are MGHDK and SYGVNS. The CDR3 DNA reads as TGTGCCAGCAGCCAGACAGGGTACAATTCACCCCTCCACTTT. It translates to CASSQTGYNSPLHF. The full variable domain, completed using reference TRBV25-1 and TRBJ1-6, is EADIYQTPRYLVIGTGKKITLECSQTMGHDKMYWYQQDPGMELHLIHYSYGVNSTEKGDLSSESTVSRIRTEHFPLTLESARPSHTSQYLCASSQTGYNSPLHFGNGTRLTVT.

V and J are TRBV19 and TRBJ2-3; D gene uncertain. The germline V and J ends were trimmed by 5 bases and 5 bases, with 5 bases remaining between them. CDR3 length: 11 residues. CDR1 and CDR2 from the germline V gene are LNHDA and SQIVND (reference sequence). The CDR3 spells CASSDRDTQYF. CDR3 nucleotides: TGTGCCAGTAGTGACCGAGATACGCAGTATTTT.

The sample holds a few counts of this clonotype. The genes are TRBV7-2 and TRBJ1-6, with a tentative D call TRBD1 (5 bases). The CDR3 runs 14 residues. Trimming shortened V by 2 bases and J by 5 bases, and 7 bases separated the two germline ends. Germline V gives CDR1 SGHTA, CDR2 FQGNSA. CDR3 loop: CASSLQGDNSPLHF. The CDR3 coding sequence is TGTGCCAGCAGCTTACAGGGAGATAATTCACCCCTCCACTTT.

In regard to this clonotype: The junction and the germline gene differ at one end; a read error may be behind it. The chain is built from TRBV20-1 and TRBJ2-1; D ambiguous. In germline, CDR1 is DFQATT, CDR2 SNEGSKA (reference sequence). CDR3 length: 13 residues. The CDR3 loop is CSARGRLNNGQFF. The CDR3 nucleotides read TGCAGTGCTAGAGGCCGGCTGAACAATGGGCAGTTCTTC.

The CDR3 sequence is CASRGGILANYGYTF. In DNA form, the CDR3 reads TGTGCCAGCAGGGGGGGAATTTTGGCTAACTATGGCTACACCTTC. This chain connects TRBV27 to TRBJ1-2; D is perhaps TRBD1 (5 bases). The CDR3 runs to 15 residues. The germline CDR1 and CDR2 sequences are MNHEY and SMNVEV (reference sequence). The V end lost 6 bases, the J end lost 0 bases, and 14 bases lay between the germline ends.

This clonotype was seen more than once but under ten times. This chain joins TRBV20-1 and TRBJ2-7; no reliable D call. CDR1 is DFQATT, CDR2 SNEGSKA, per germline (reference sequence). The CDR3 extends over 10 amino acids. Trimming removed 5 bases from V and 9 bases from J, with 11 bases in between. The CDR3 nucleotides are TGCAGTGCTGTTAGCAGCAGGCAGTACTTC. Encoded protein: CSAVSSRQYF.

This clonotype was seen more than once but under ten times. The CDR3 reads CASIKTLLNTEAFF. The CDR3 DNA sequence: TGTGCCAGCATAAAAACACTCCTGAACACTGAAGCTTTCTTT. This chain connects TRBV2 to TRBJ1-1; D is unclear. The CDR3 has 14 residues. V dropped 7 bases and J dropped 0 bases, with 12 bases sitting between them. Germline CDR1 SNHLY, CDR2 FYNNEI.

This chain links TRBV24-1 with TRBJ2-7, with D perhaps assigned TRBD1 or TRBD2 (5 bases each). Trimming removed 3 bases from V and 5 bases from J, with 13 bases in between. Per germline, CDR1 KGHDR and CDR2 SFDVKD. The CDR3 runs 14 residues. CDR3 sequence (DNA): TGTGCCACCAGTGATCCGACCGGGGCCGACGAGCAGTACTTC. It encodes CATSDPTGADEQYF.

This clonotype has just one count. This chain uses TRBV6-1 with TRBJ1-3, with D perhaps TRBD1 (5 bases). Germline loops: CDR1 MNHNS, CDR2 SASEGT. The CDR3 runs to 15 residues. V shed 4 bases and J shed 4 bases, with 14 bases lying between them. The CDR3 coding sequence is TGTGCCAGCAGTGCGTCGGGGACCTCGGGAAACACCATATATTTT. Its protein is CASSASGTSGNTIYF.

This clonotype was counted between two and nine times. This rearrangement joins TRBV10-3 to TRBJ1-5; possible D gene TRBD1, 5 bases. V lost 7 bases, J lost 5 bases, and 15 bases lay in between. The CDR3 runs to 14 residues. Per the germline V gene, CDR1 is ENHRY and CDR2 is SYGVKD. The CDR3 DNA is TGTGCCATCAACCGGGACGGGAGGGATCAGCCCCAGCATTTT. Its translation is CAINRDGRDQPQHF.

This clonotype was observed once. The gene calls are TRBV30 and TRBJ1-2; maybe TRBD1 (5 bases). Germline V gene data show CDR1 as GTSNPN and CDR2 as SVGIG (reference sequence). Trimming took 2 bases from V and 7 from J, leaving 8 bases between them. CDR3 length equals 11 residues. The chain's CDR3 is CAWSSGGGYTF. In DNA form, the CDR3 reads TGTGCCTGGAGTTCCGGGGGTGGCTACACCTTC. The entire variable domain, with the rest obtained from reference TRBV30 and TRBJ1-2, is as follows: SQTIHQWPATLVQPVGSPLSLECTVEGTSNPNLYWYRQAAGRGLQLLFYSVGIGQISSEVPQNLSASRPQDRQFILSSKKLLLSDSGFYLCAWSSGGGYTFGSGTRLTVV.

J is TRBJ2-2 and V is TRBV19; 8 nucleotides line up with TRBD1. V gave up 4 bases and J gave up 12 bases; unmatched junction bases: 7. CDR1 and CDR2 (germline): LNHDA, SQIVND (reference sequence). CDR3 length: 13 residues. The CDR3 protein is CASSTRTGKKLFF. CDR3 bases: TGTGCCAGTAGTACCCGGACAGGGAAGAAGCTGTTTTTT.

This clonotype appeared a single time. The chain employs TRBV30 and TRBJ1-6; D not certain. V gave up 2 bases and J gave up 9 bases, with 17 bases separating them. CDR3 length equals 15 residues. The germline V gene has CDR1 GTSNPN and CDR2 SVGIG (reference sequence). This chain's CDR3 is CAWSSARRIGSPLHF. DNA for the CDR3: TGTGCCTGGAGTTCGGCCAGGCGGATTGGTTCACCCCTCCACTTT.

The chain links TRBV5-5 to TRBJ2-1; D perhaps matches TRBD2 (7 bases). This CDR3 region has 17 residues. CDR1 and CDR2 from the germline V gene are SGHKS and YYEKEE (reference sequence). V lost 5 bases to trimming and J lost 0 bases, with 18 bases between them. CDR3 DNA sequence: TGTGCCAGCAGTTCTTCCAGCGGGACAATCTCCTACAATGAGCAGTTCTTC. This codes for CASSSSSGTISYNEQFF.

This clonotype was picked up a small number of times. The chain employs TRBV11-3 and TRBJ2-1; D could derive from TRBD1 or TRBD2 (5 bases each). V lost 5 bases and J 3 bases, leaving 14 bases between the germline ends. Looked up from germline, CDR1 is SGHNT and CDR2 is YENEEA. There are 15 residues in the CDR3. The CDR3 DNA follows: TGTGCCAGCAGCGACCGCCGGGACGGCTACAATGAGCAGTTCTTC. It specifies CASSDRRDGYNEQFF.

This clonotype was picked up a small number of times. The rearrangement uses TRBV20-1 and TRBJ2-3, with TRBD2 as a possible D gene (6 bases). Germline loops: CDR1 DFQATT, CDR2 SNEGSKA (reference sequence). V was pared by 4 bases and J by 3 bases, with 14 bases between. CDR3 length equals 14 residues. CDR3 sequence reads: CSAKNGGPTDTQYF. CDR3 nucleotide sequence: TGCAGTGCTAAGAACGGAGGGCCGACAGATACGCAGTATTTT.

A few counts support this clonotype. The V call is TRBV7-2, the J call TRBJ1-2; 8 bases map to TRBD1. The ends lost 1 base at V and 7 bases at J; junction bases unmatched: 5. Germline assignment: CDR1 SGHTA and CDR2 FQGNSA. The CDR3 has 14 amino acids. The CDR3 nucleotides are TGTGCCAGCAGCTTAGGACAGGGGTTTGTTGGCTACACCTTC. It translates to CASSLGQGFVGYTF.